Listed here are 3 T cell receptor beta chains from one sample, sequenced in a study of blood T cells in healthy people across ages. Primers used in a second PCR of roughly 7 to 12 cycles were a sample-barcoded 5' primer and a J-beta primer mix. One entry per CDR3 protein, called by TCRdb with MiXCR from the 5' RACE reads. The sample carries over 1,500,000 distinct CDR3 sequences, about 39% recorded once. Sequencing was carried out using blood. Every receptor here comes from a human donor in good health.

This clonotype appeared a single time. Compared with germline, one end of the junction differs, possibly owing to a read error. The chain employs TRBV20-1 and TRBJ2-7; TRBD1 aligns across 7 bases. CDR1 and CDR2 from the germline V gene are DFQATT and SNEGSKA (reference sequence). The CDR3 covers 15 residues. Here the CDR3 DNA reads TGCAGTGCTAGAATTCCAGGGGACAGCTCCTACGAGCGGTACTTC. Its translation: CSARIPGDSSYERYF.

The rearrangement links TRBV7-9 to TRBJ2-1; 9 nucleotides agree with TRBD2. Germline CDR1 and CDR2: SEHNR and FQNEAQ (reference sequence). Losses at the gene ends were 6 bases for V and 5 bases for J; bases not matched to a gene: 8. This CDR3 region has 15 residues. CDR3: CASSYIAGENNEQFF. The DNA of the CDR3 is TGTGCCAGCAGTTACATAGCGGGAGAAAACAATGAGCAGTTCTTC. The whole variable domain, filled in from reference TRBV7-9 and TRBJ2-1, reads DTGVSQNPRHKITKRGQNVTFRCDPISEHNRLYWYRQTLGQGPEFLTYFQNEAQLEKSRLLSDRFSAERPKGSFSTLEIQRTEQGDSAMYLCASSYIAGENNEQFFGPGTRLTVL.

This clonotype has just a few counts. The chain has TRBV6-6 and TRBJ1-1; possibly TRBD1 for D (5 bases). Germline-derived CDR1 and CDR2 are MNHNY and SVGAGI (reference sequence). Trimming left V 8 bases short and J 2 bases short, with 9 bases between. The CDR3 runs 12 residues. CDR3 nucleotide sequence: TGTGCCAGCCGACAGACAAACACTGAAGCTTTCTTT. Translation gives CASRQTNTEAFF.